These 27 T cell receptor beta chains were sequenced from one sample in a study of blood T cell repertoires in COVID-19. TCRdb's copy holds only in-frame clones and misses some; the assay was immunoSEQ multiplex PCR. The sample carries about 670,000 clones, 80% to 90% recorded once. The sample was peripheral blood. The origin of the receptors is a young woman with acute or convalescent COVID-19.

The rearrangement uses TRBV4-3 and TRBJ2-3; TRBD2 aligns across 11 bases. The germline V gene has CDR1 LGHNA and CDR2 YSLEER. The CDR3 has 17 residues. J lost 2 bases, V lost 4 bases, and 8 bases had no gene match. CDR3 DNA: TGCGCCAGCAGCCTTTCGGGACTAGCGGATTACACAGATACGCAGTATTTT. This sequence encodes CASSLSGLADYTDTQYF.

The chain joins TRBV9 to TRBJ1-2, with D perhaps matching TRBD1 (6 bases). V was shortened by 7 bases and J by 3 bases, with 19 bases between the two germline ends. The length of the CDR3 is 15 residues. Germline lookup yields CDR1 SGDLS and CDR2 YYNGEE. The CDR3 DNA reads as TGTGCCAGCGAACCCATTACAGGGCCCGACTATGGCTACACCTTC. Its protein is CASEPITGPDYGYTF.

V and J are TRBV12-3 or TRBV12-4 and TRBJ1-1; 8 nucleotides match TRBD1. This CDR3 spans 12 amino acids. V lost 5 bases and J lost 11; bases outside the gene matches: 7. For the CDR3, the DNA is TGTGCCAGCAGTCCAGGACAGGGTTTTGCTTTCTTT. It yields the protein CASSPGQGFAFF.

The chain joins TRBV21-1 to TRBJ1-5; the table gives TRBD1 as D, unverified against the DNA. TRBV21-1 has pseudogene status. This CDR3 has 15 residues. The CDR3 region has the DNA TGTGCCAGCAGCAAACTCGGACAGTTCAATCAGCCCCAGCATTTT. This gives the protein CASSKLGQFNQPQHF.

The V call is TRBV19, the J call TRBJ1-1; D is unclear. The CDR3 is 13 amino acids. Trimming stripped 5 bases from V and 4 bases from J, with 11 bases between. Germline V gene data show CDR1 as LNHDA and CDR2 as SQIVND (reference sequence). As DNA, the CDR3 is TGTGCCAGTAGTCTGAACAGCCTCACTGAAGCTTTCTTT. Its protein is CASSLNSLTEAFF. Variable domain in full (rest from reference TRBV19 and TRBJ1-1): DGGITQSPKYLFRKEGQNVTLSCEQNLNHDAMYWYRQDPGQGLRLIYYSQIVNDFQKGDIAEGYSVSREKKESFPLTVTSAQKNPTAFYLCASSLNSLTEAFFGQGTRLTVV.

This chain uses TRBV12-5 with TRBJ1-1; D unclear. The CDR3 is made up of 14 amino acids. Trimming took off 0 bases at V and 4 bases at J, with 9 bases between the two ends. CDR1 is LGHNT and CDR2 is FRNRAP in the germline V gene. The CDR3 DNA sequence: TGTGCTAGTGGTTTGGTACGAGGGAGCACTGAAGCTTTCTTT. Protein: CASGLVRGSTEAFF.

This chain uses TRBV28 with TRBJ1-1; D is unresolved. Per the germline V gene, CDR1 is MDHEN and CDR2 is SYDVKM. This CDR3 comprises 9 residues. The CDR3 reads CASGTEAFF. The CDR3 nucleotides read TGTGCATCGGGCACTGAAGCTTTCTTT.

This clone was counted once. The chain employs TRBV2 and TRBJ2-1; TRBD1 matches 9 bases. The CDR3 totals 15 residues. Per germline, CDR1 SNHLY and CDR2 FYNNEI. After removal of 5 bases from V and 8 bases from J, the junction contained 10 bases not matched to a gene. The CDR3 region has the DNA TGTGCCAGCAGTACGTCCCGGGACAGGGCGGATGAGCAGTTCTTC. Translated, it gives CASSTSRDRADEQFF. Supplemented by reference TRBV2 and TRBJ2-1, the full variable domain reads EPEVTQTPSHQVTQMGQEVILRCVPISNHLYFYWYRQILGQKVEFLVSFYNNEISEKSEIFDDQFSVERPDGSNFTLKIRSTKLEDSAMYFCASSTSRDRADEQFFGPGTRLTVL.

The chain recombines TRBV7-9 with TRBJ2-7; 9 bases align to TRBD1. Per the germline V gene, CDR1 is SEHNR and CDR2 is FQNEAQ (reference sequence). V shed 4 bases, J shed 3 bases, and the junction held 10 bases outside the gene matches. The CDR3 consists of 16 residues. The CDR3 DNA reads as TGTGCCAGCAGCTCAATGGACAGGGGAAACCTCTACGAGCAGTACTTC. This codes for CASSSMDRGNLYEQYF.

J is TRBJ2-3 and V is TRBV5-1, with TRBD2 identical over 7 bases. There are 16 residues in the CDR3. Germline CDR1 SGHRS, CDR2 YFSETQ. The V and J ends lost 3 bases and 0 bases, in that order; junction bases with no gene match: 7. The CDR3 coding sequence is TGCGCCAGCAGCTACCTCCGGGGGGATAGCACAGATACGCAGTATTTT. Its protein product is CASSYLRGDSTDTQYF.

The rearrangement joins TRBV10-3 to TRBJ2-7; 11 nucleotides line up with TRBD1. The CDR3 spans 16 residues. Germline loops: CDR1 ENHRY, CDR2 SYGVKD. Trimming at V came to 0 bases and at J to 5 bases, leaving 6 bases not matched to a gene. The CDR3 DNA sequence: TGTGCCATCAGTGAGTCGGGGGGACAGGGGGTTAACGAGCAGTACTTC. Amino acids: CAISESGGQGVNEQYF.

Points on this clone: Its ends do not fully match the called genes, so a read error is possible. This chain joins TRBV7-2 and TRBJ1-2; TRBD1 matches at 11 bases. CDR1 is SGHTA and CDR2 is FQGNSA in the germline V gene. This CDR3 is 16 amino acids long. CDR3 in DNA: TGTGCCAGCAGCGTAGCCGGGACAGGGGGAGGCTATGGCTACACCTTC. Protein sequence: CASSVAGTGGGYGYTF.

This clone was seen a few times. The chain joins TRBV4-2 to TRBJ1-1; possibly TRBD1 for D (5 bases). CDR3 length: 15 residues. The V gene lost 2 bases and the J gene lost 2 bases, with 12 bases spanning the gap. Germline CDR1 and CDR2: LGHNA and YNFKEQ. The CDR3 DNA sequence: TGTGCCAGCAGCCAAAATTATGACAGTAACACTGAAGCTTTCTTT. Encoded protein: CASSQNYDSNTEAFF.

The chain carries TRBV5-1 and TRBJ1-1; D is perhaps TRBD1 (6 bases). Trimming stripped 6 bases from V and 2 bases from J, with 23 bases between. The germline gives CDR1 SGHRS, CDR2 YFSETQ. CDR3 length: 17 residues. The CDR3 nucleotides read TGCGCCAGCACCTACACCGATCAGGGCAGGGGTAACACTGAAGCTTTCTTT. Residues: CASTYTDQGRGNTEAFF.

The J gene is TRBJ1-6, the V gene TRBV14; D not certain. CDR3 length: 13 residues. Trimming took off 4 bases at V and 3 bases at J, with 4 bases between the two ends. Germline V CDR1 and CDR2: SGHDN, FVKESK. As DNA, the CDR3 is TGTGCCAGCAGCCCAAACTATAATTCACCCCTCCACTTT. Protein: CASSPNYNSPLHF. Complete variable domain (other parts from reference TRBV14 and TRBJ1-6): EAGVTQFPSHSVIEKGQTVTLRCDPISGHDNLYWYRRVMGKEIKFLLHFVKESKQDESGMPNNRFLAERTGGTYSTLKVQPAELEDSGVYFCASSPNYNSPLHFGNGTRLTVT.

J is TRBJ2-3 and V is TRBV28; the match to TRBD2 covers 8 bases. The junction had 12 bases not matched to a gene; V was cut back by 6 bases and J by 10 bases. This CDR3 has 14 residues. In germline, CDR1 is MDHEN, CDR2 SYDVKM. The CDR3 DNA follows: TGTGCCAGCAGCCCCCAGGTAGCGGGGCACGCGCAGTATTTT. Protein product: CASSPQVAGHAQYF.

This clone was seen only a few times. In the same sample, other DNA sequences code for this CDR3. The chain has TRBV19 and TRBJ1-2; TRBD1 matches at 9 bases. Germline V gene sequence: CDR1 LNHDA, CDR2 SQIVND (reference sequence). The ends lost 7 bases at V and 4 bases at J; junction bases unmatched: 4. This CDR3 comprises 13 residues. For the CDR3, the DNA is TGTGCCAGTACCCCGACAGGGGGCTATGGCTACACCTTC. Protein sequence: CASTPTGGYGYTF.

This chain links TRBV27 with TRBJ2-7; D is unclear. This CDR3 region has 13 residues. Deletions cut 1 base from V and 3 bases from J, with 7 bases between. Germline-derived CDR1 and CDR2 are MNHEY and SMNVEV (reference sequence). CDR3 DNA: TGTGCCAGCAGTTTATATCAGGACTACGAGCAGTACTTC. It is translated as CASSLYQDYEQYF.

V usage is TRBV23-1 and J usage is TRBJ1-5; 9 nucleotides align to TRBD1. TRBV23-1 is placed among ORFs of uncertain function. Unmatched junction bases numbered 8, after V lost 5 bases and J lost 0 bases. This CDR3 contains 17 residues. The CDR3 reads CASSNPDRGNSNQPQHF. Written as DNA, the CDR3 is TGCGCCAGCAGTAATCCGGACAGGGGAAATAGCAATCAGCCCCAGCATTTT.

The chain uses TRBV30 and TRBJ1-2; 8 bases are shared with TRBD1. Germline CDR1 is GTSNPN and CDR2 is SVGIG (reference sequence). This CDR3 has 14 residues. With 3 bases clipped from V and 5 bases from J, the junction kept 8 bases outside the gene matches. CDR3 DNA sequence: TGTGCCTGGAGAGTAGGGACAGGCCTTTATGGCTACACCTTC. Amino acid sequence: CAWRVGTGLYGYTF.

This clone was recorded a few times. The V and J genes are TRBV30 and TRBJ2-7; 9 nucleotides line up with TRBD1. Germline CDR1 is GTSNPN and CDR2 is SVGIG (reference sequence). This CDR3 is 17 amino acids long. V gave up 1 base and J gave up 3 bases; unmatched junction bases: 13. CDR3 in DNA: TGTGCCTGGAGTGCCTATATCACAATGACAGGGGGCTACGAGCAGTACTTC. It yields the protein CAWSAYITMTGGYEQYF.

The chain couples TRBV6-5 to TRBJ2-1, with D possibly being TRBD2 (6 bases). The CDR3 sequence is 14 residues long. The ends were cut back, 8 bases at V and 0 bases at J, with 11 bases in the middle. CDR1 and CDR2 from the germline V gene are MNHEY and SVGAGI. The CDR3 sequence: CASGRESSYNEQFF. The CDR3 DNA reads as TGTGCCAGCGGTCGGGAGAGCTCCTACAATGAGCAGTTCTTC.

This clone was seen only a few times. The V gene is TRBV6-5, the J gene TRBJ1-2; tentative D call: TRBD1 (6 bases). V lost 5 bases and J 4 bases, leaving 11 bases between the germline ends. The CDR3 has 13 amino acids. The germline gives CDR1 MNHEY, CDR2 SVGAGI. The CDR3 loop reads CASSRAGAYGYTF. For the CDR3, the DNA is TGTGCCAGCAGTCGGGCGGGGGCCTATGGCTACACCTTC.

The V call is TRBV6-1, the J call TRBJ2-7; D possibly corresponds to TRBD1 (5 bases). The V and J ends lost 2 bases and 1 base respectively, with 12 bases between them. CDR1 is MNHNS, CDR2 SASEGT, per germline. The CDR3 covers 15 residues. This chain's CDR3 is CASSEQTVHSYEQYF. The CDR3 DNA follows: TGTGCCAGCAGTGAACAGACAGTTCATTCCTACGAGCAGTACTTC.

This chain joins TRBV3-1 (or the pseudogene TRBV3-2) and TRBJ1-1; 9 positions match TRBD1. CDR1 is LGHDT, CDR2 YNNKEL, per germline (reference sequence). This CDR3 is 15 amino acids long. The ends lost 4 bases at V and 0 bases at J; junction bases unmatched: 3. The CDR3 sequence: CASSPRDRVNTEAFF. In DNA, the CDR3 is TGTGCCAGCAGCCCCCGGGACAGGGTGAACACTGAAGCTTTCTTT.

The chain carries TRBV5-1 and TRBJ2-1, with 7 nucleotides matching TRBD2. CDR3 length: 14 amino acids. Germline loops: CDR1 SGHRS, CDR2 YFSETQ. V was pared by 3 bases and J by 8 bases, with 8 bases of the junction left unmatched. In nucleotides, the CDR3 is TGCGCCAGCAGCTATGCGGGGGATGGGGATGAGCAGTTCTTC. The encoded protein is CASSYAGDGDEQFF.

V usage is TRBV27 and J usage is TRBJ2-2; 8 bases are a match to TRBD1. From germline, CDR1 is MNHEY and CDR2 SMNVEV (reference sequence). This CDR3 contains 18 residues. V lost 6 bases and J lost 4; bases outside the gene matches: 16. The CDR3 coding sequence is TGTGCCAGCAGCCCCAGGGGAAGACAGGGGTCGAGCACCGGGGAGCTGTTTTTT. Translated, it gives CASSPRGRQGSSTGELFF.